The clone carrying this TCR beta chain occurred a few times. The data belong to a study of blood T cells in healthy people across ages. V was pared by 4 bases and J by 5 bases, with 4 bases of the junction left unmatched. CDR3 length: 14 amino acids. Germline V CDR1 and CDR2: SGHRS, YFSETQ. Together with a sample-barcoded 5' primer, a J-beta primer mix was included in a second PCR lasting roughly 6 to 12 cycles. From the 5' RACE reads, TCRdb called clonotypes with MiXCR, one entry per CDR3 protein. The table shows 350,000 to 450,000 distinct CDR3 sequences, with roughly half occurring only once. The V gene is TRBV5-1, the J gene TRBJ2-3; TRBD2 agrees at 10 bases. The sequenced sample consisted of blood. The clonotype was recovered from a man aged 55 to 70 in good health. The chain's CDR3 is CASSPSGSGDTQYF. The CDR3 region has the DNA TGCGCCAGCAGCCCTAGCGGGAGTGGAGATACGCAGTATTTT.